This T cell receptor beta chain was sequenced for a study of T cell repertoires in cytomegalovirus infection. Overall study: Public signatures in TCR beta pointed to CMV infection and matching HLA type.

MiXCR was run by TCRdb on the reads, yielding one entry per CDR3 protein. The table has tens of thousands of distinct CDR3 sequences, just under 4% seen once. In this sample, this clonotype turned up many times. Antigen unknown. CDR3 length: 14 amino acids. Germline loops: CDR1 SEHNR, CDR2 FQNEAQ (reference sequence). V was cut by 1 base and J by 5 bases, with 11 bases left in between. Whole-study findings and limits: In two of eight donors, the top clonotype was HLA-C-restricted CMV-specific. The cumulative frequency of public TCR beta families identified carriers of CMV plus the relevant HLA.

Source material: PBMCs. The chain carries TRBV7-9 and TRBJ1-1; a weak D match, TRBD1 (6 bases). The receptor was derived from a human donor in good health (CMV status not recorded). Some clones in this sample may be carry-over from other donors' samples. The CDR3 region is CASSLDVRGTEAFF. The CDR3 DNA follows: TGTGCCAGCAGCTTAGACGTTAGGGGGACTGAAGCTTTCTTT.